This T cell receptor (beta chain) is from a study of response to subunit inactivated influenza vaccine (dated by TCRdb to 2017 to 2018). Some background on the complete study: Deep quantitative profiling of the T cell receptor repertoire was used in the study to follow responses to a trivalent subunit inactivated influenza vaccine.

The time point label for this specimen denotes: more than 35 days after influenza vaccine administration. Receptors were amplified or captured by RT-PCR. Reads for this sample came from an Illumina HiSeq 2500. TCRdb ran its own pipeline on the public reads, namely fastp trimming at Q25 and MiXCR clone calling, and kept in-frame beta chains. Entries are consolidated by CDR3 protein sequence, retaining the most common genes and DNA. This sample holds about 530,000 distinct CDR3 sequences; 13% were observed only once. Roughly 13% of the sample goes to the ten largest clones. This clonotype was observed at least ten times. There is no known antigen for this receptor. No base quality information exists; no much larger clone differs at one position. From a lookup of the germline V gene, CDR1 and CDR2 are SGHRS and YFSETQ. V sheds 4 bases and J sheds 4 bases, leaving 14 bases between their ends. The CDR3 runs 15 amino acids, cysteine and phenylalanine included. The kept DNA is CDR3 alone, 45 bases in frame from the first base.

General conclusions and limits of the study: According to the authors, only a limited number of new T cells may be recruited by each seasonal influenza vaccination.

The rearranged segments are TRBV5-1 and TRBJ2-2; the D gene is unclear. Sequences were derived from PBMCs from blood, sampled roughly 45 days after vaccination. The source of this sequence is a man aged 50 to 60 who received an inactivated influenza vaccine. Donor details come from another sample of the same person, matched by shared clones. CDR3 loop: CASSVTSWGTGELFF. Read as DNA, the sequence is TGCGCCAGCAGCGTAACTTCCTGGGGCACCGGGGAGCTGTTTTTT. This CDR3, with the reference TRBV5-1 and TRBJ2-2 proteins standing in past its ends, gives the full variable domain KAGVTQTPRYLIKTRGQQVTLSCSPISGHRSVSWYQQTPGQGLQFLFEYFSETQRNKGNFPGRFSGRQFSNSRSEMNVSTLELGDSALYLCASSVTSWGTGELFFGEGSRLTVL.